These 32 T cell receptor beta chains were sequenced from one sample in a study of sequential checkpoint blockade in melanoma. Generated by immunoSEQ multiplex PCR, the TCRdb table keeps only in-frame clones and is missing some. Among more than 2,500 clones, 22% were seen once, and the ten largest hold over 15%. Noted treatment: randomized to nivolumab then ipilimumab (arm A) or the reverse (arm B). This specimen consisted of tumor tissue (inferred from file names), obtained from a patient given nivolumab and ipilimumab in sequence. Receptors were obtained from a human donor with melanoma.

This clone occurred a few times. The chain couples TRBV4-1 to TRBJ2-3; D not certain. Germline loops: CDR1 MGHRA, CDR2 YSYEKL. CDR3 length equals 13 residues. V was cut by 1 base and J by 4 bases, with 6 bases left in between. The CDR3 here is CASSQVRADTQYF. The CDR3 DNA follows: TGCGCCAGCAGCCAAGTTAGGGCAGATACGCAGTATTTT.

This clone was picked up many times. The chain uses TRBV11-3 and TRBJ2-7, with 8 positions matching TRBD1. The CDR3 has 16 amino acids. Germline V gene data show CDR1 as SGHNT and CDR2 as YENEEA. The ends lost 2 bases at V and 0 bases at J; junction bases unmatched: 6. CDR3 amino acids: CASSLSSGQASYEQYF. CDR3 bases: TGTGCCAGCAGCTTATCATCGGGACAGGCCTCCTACGAGCAGTACTTC.

J is TRBJ2-1 and V is TRBV18; 7 bases map to TRBD2. V dropped 7 bases and J dropped 6; count of bases not matched to a gene: 6. Germline CDR1 KGHSH, CDR2 LQKENI. There are 13 residues in the CDR3. For the CDR3, the DNA is TGTGCCAGCTTCGCGGGGGAGTTCAATGAGCAGTTCTTC. Its translation is CASFAGEFNEQFF.

The J gene is TRBJ2-1, the V gene TRBV5-1, with TRBD2 matching over 14 bases. With 3 bases clipped from V and 5 bases from J, the junction kept 4 bases outside the gene matches. This CDR3 is built from 16 residues. Germline lookup yields CDR1 SGHRS and CDR2 YFSETQ. The CDR3 protein is CASSSGLAGGNNEQFF. The DNA of the CDR3 is TGCGCCAGCAGCTCCGGACTAGCGGGGGGCAACAATGAGCAGTTCTTC. The full variable domain, its missing parts supplied by reference TRBV5-1 and TRBJ2-1, is KAGVTQTPRYLIKTRGQQVTLSCSPISGHRSVSWYQQTPGQGLQFLFEYFSETQRNKGNFPGRFSGRQFSNSRSEMNVSTLELGDSALYLCASSSGLAGGNNEQFFGPGTRLTVL.

This clone was seen a few times. The V call is TRBV6-1, the J call TRBJ1-1, with D maybe TRBD1 (5 bases). The CDR3 runs 16 residues. V lost 0 bases to trimming and J lost 7 bases, with 18 bases between them. From germline, CDR1 is MNHNS and CDR2 SASEGT. In DNA, the CDR3 is TGTGCCAGCAGTGAAGCGGGGGACGGACGCGGAAGTGAAGCTTTCTTT. Its protein is CASSEAGDGRGSEAFF.

The sample holds a few counts of this clone. The chain has TRBV12-5 and TRBJ2-7, with D perhaps TRBD1 (7 bases). CDR3 length: 14 amino acids. In germline, CDR1 is LGHNT, CDR2 FRNRAP. The CDR3 bases are TGTGCCAGCACGGAGGGGGCAAACTCCTACGAGCAGTACTTC. Translation gives CASTEGANSYEQYF.

The chain carries TRBV30 and TRBJ2-7; D remains ambiguous. The CDR3 is made up of 13 amino acids. V was pared by 2 bases and J by 1 base, with 9 bases between. Germline CDR1 is GTSNPN and CDR2 is SVGIG (reference sequence). CDR3: CAWSLVGSYEQYF. The CDR3 DNA follows: TGTGCCTGGAGTTTAGTAGGGTCCTACGAGCAGTACTTC.

This chain connects TRBV12-5 to TRBJ1-6; TRBD1 might be the D (6 bases). The CDR3 extends over 12 amino acids. The germline V gene encodes CDR1 LGHNT and CDR2 FRNRAP. The CDR3 region is CAGQSNNSPLHF. The CDR3 nucleotides read TGTGCCGGACAGTCGAATAATTCACCCCTCCACTTT.

The chain is built from TRBV30 and TRBJ2-5; 9 bases are a match to TRBD1. Germline assignment: CDR1 GTSNPN and CDR2 SVGIG (reference sequence). With 6 bases clipped from V and 7 bases from J, the junction kept 6 bases outside the gene matches. The CDR3 contains 12 residues. CDR3 loop: CACGTGTGTQYF. The CDR3 DNA follows: TGTGCCTGTGGGACAGGGACCGGGACCCAGTACTTC.

The chain is built from TRBV30 and TRBJ2-6; D gene uncertain. The V end lost 6 bases, the J end lost 1 base, and 13 bases lay between the germline ends. Germline V CDR1 and CDR2: GTSNPN, SVGIG (reference sequence). There are 15 residues in the CDR3. The CDR3 loop reads CACSSRGSGANVLTF. CDR3 nucleotides: TGTGCCTGTTCGTCGCGAGGTTCTGGGGCCAACGTCCTGACTTTC. Together with reference TRBV30 and TRBJ2-6, the CDR3 gives the full variable domain: SQTIHQWPATLVQPVGSPLSLECTVEGTSNPNLYWYRQAAGRGLQLLFYSVGIGQISSEVPQNLSASRPQDRQFILSSKKLLLSDSGFYLCACSSRGSGANVLTFGAGSRLTVL.

This clone was seen more than once but under ten times. The J gene is TRBJ2-1, the V gene TRBV29-1; D is possibly TRBD2 (6 bases). The CDR3 sequence is 13 residues long. Germline values: CDR1 SQVTM, CDR2 ANQGSEA. Trimming removed 7 bases from V and 9 bases from J, with 19 bases in between. For the CDR3, the DNA is TGCAGCGCTGACGGAGGGTCCAGGGTTGAGCAGTTCTTC. Translated: CSADGGSRVEQFF.

V is TRBV30 and J is TRBJ2-7; D possibly corresponds to TRBD2 (6 bases). CDR3 length: 18 amino acids. The germline CDR1 and CDR2 sequences are GTSNPN and SVGIG (reference sequence). The V end was cut by 0 bases, the J end by 0 bases, with 21 bases between. The CDR3, as DNA: TGTGCCTGGAGTGTATATGGCTTCGGGGCGGGGTACTCCTACGAGCAGTACTTC. This encodes CAWSVYGFGAGYSYEQYF.

This chain joins TRBV29-1 and TRBJ2-2; 7 nucleotides match TRBD1. Losses at the gene ends were 1 base for V and 1 base for J; bases not matched to a gene: 9. The CDR3 sequence is 17 residues long. Germline V CDR1 and CDR2: SQVTM, ANQGSEA. This chain's CDR3 is CSVEGGKGAGNTGELFF. DNA of the CDR3: TGCAGCGTTGAAGGAGGAAAGGGGGCTGGGAACACCGGGGAGCTGTTTTTT.

This clone came up a few times. The CDR3 protein is CASSFVGLAKNIQYF. CDR3 bases: TGTGCCAGCAGCTTTGTCGGGCTAGCCAAAAACATTCAGTACTTC. This rearrangement joins TRBV11-3 to TRBJ2-4; D remains unclear. The CDR3 totals 15 residues. Germline V lookup: CDR1 SGHNT, CDR2 YENEEA. Trimming left V 3 bases short and J 0 bases short, with 9 bases between.

The chain combines TRBV28 with TRBJ2-1; 7 bases match TRBD2. The CDR3 length is 17 residues. Trimming at V came to 5 bases and at J to 0 bases, leaving 10 bases not matched to a gene. The germline V gene has CDR1 MDHEN and CDR2 SYDVKM. DNA of the CDR3: TGTGCCAGCAGTGCCTCTAGCGGCCGCTTCTCCTACAATGAGCAGTTCTTC. It encodes CASSASSGRFSYNEQFF.

This clone was found many times. The chain recombines TRBV11-3 with TRBJ1-1, with a tentative D call TRBD1 (5 bases). Germline V gene sequence: CDR1 SGHNT, CDR2 YENEEA. The CDR3 has 15 amino acids. With 0 bases removed from V and 6 bases from J, the gap between germline ends came to 14 bases. This CDR3 reads CASSLDGRARSEAFF. The CDR3, as DNA: TGTGCCAGCAGCTTAGATGGCAGGGCGCGCTCTGAAGCTTTCTTT. The full variable domain, in which reference TRBV11-3 and TRBJ1-1 provide the parts outside the CDR3, is EAGVVQSPRYKIIEKKQPVAFWCNPISGHNTLYWYLQNLGQGPELLIRYENEEAVDDSQLPKDRFSAERLKGVDSTLKIQPAELGDSAVYLCASSLDGRARSEAFFGQGTRLTVV.

This rearrangement joins TRBV18 to TRBJ1-1, with D possibly matching TRBD1 (5 bases). The CDR3 spans 12 residues. V was trimmed by 3 bases and J by 7 bases, leaving 9 bases between them. Germline CDR1 KGHSH, CDR2 LQKENI. The CDR3 here is CASSPRVGEAFF. The CDR3 bases are TGTGCCAGCTCACCCAGGGTTGGTGAAGCTTTCTTT.

Judged by abundance, this clone is large. The chain combines TRBV30 with TRBJ1-1; D not certain. V shed 0 bases and J shed 0 bases, with 5 bases lying between them. Looked up from germline, CDR1 is GTSNPN and CDR2 is SVGIG (reference sequence). This CDR3 comprises 13 residues. The CDR3 sequence: CAWSVQVNTEAFF. CDR3 sequence (DNA): TGTGCCTGGAGTGTGCAGGTGAACACTGAAGCTTTCTTT.

This clone has more than one count but fewer than ten. V and J are TRBV6-8 and TRBJ1-1, with unresolved D. V gave up 0 bases and J gave up 8 bases, with 10 bases separating them. The CDR3 sequence is 13 residues long. Germline V gene lookup returns CDR1 MNHGY and CDR2 SAAAGT. CDR3 loop: CASSYSETNEAFF. CDR3 sequence (DNA): TGTGCCAGCAGTTACTCAGAGACCAACGAAGCTTTCTTT.

In this sample, this clone turned up a few times. The CDR3 loop reads CASKNSGLSNQPQHF. CDR3 coding DNA: TGTGCCAGCAAGAATTCTGGGCTTAGCAATCAGCCCCAGCATTTT. The genes are TRBV6-8 and TRBJ1-5; D gene ambiguous. With 7 bases removed from V and 0 bases from J, the gap between germline ends came to 13 bases. Germline V lookup: CDR1 MNHGY, CDR2 SAAAGT. There are 15 residues in the CDR3.

Here the CDR3 DNA reads TGCAGCGTTGAGCCTCAGGGAACCTACAATGAGCAGTTCTTC. Its protein is CSVEPQGTYNEQFF. The chain joins TRBV29-1 to TRBJ2-1, with a tentative D call TRBD1 (5 bases). Germline CDR1 is SQVTM and CDR2 is ANQGSEA. The CDR3 has 14 amino acids. Trimming took off 3 bases at V and 2 bases at J, with 11 bases between the two ends.

Concerning this clone: Other DNA sequences in the sample encode the same CDR3. The chain links TRBV29-1 to TRBJ2-1; D may be TRBD2 (5 bases). This CDR3 spans 13 amino acids. Germline CDR1 is SQVTM and CDR2 is ANQGSEA. V gave up 1 base and J gave up 1 base, with 5 bases separating them. For the CDR3, the DNA is TGCAGCGTTGAAGGCGGGTCCTACAATGAGCAGTTCTTC. Amino acid sequence: CSVEGGSYNEQFF.

The chain has TRBV14 and TRBJ2-7; a possible D gene is TRBD1 (6 bases). V lost 6 bases to trimming and J lost 4 bases, with 13 bases between them. CDR1 SGHDN and CDR2 FVKESK come from the germline V gene. This CDR3 contains 13 residues. CDR3 region: CASRPSDRYEQYF. The CDR3 DNA follows: TGTGCCAGCAGGCCCAGCGACAGGTACGAGCAGTACTTC.

This chain uses TRBV19 with TRBJ2-7; D not certain. From germline, CDR1 is LNHDA and CDR2 SQIVND (reference sequence). The CDR3 is 14 residues long. V was pared by 3 bases and J by 4 bases, with 13 bases between. CDR3 loop: CASSMLVSGYEQYF. The DNA for the CDR3 is TGTGCCAGTAGTATGTTAGTATCGGGTTACGAGCAGTACTTC.

This clone showed up just a few times. The chain combines TRBV11-3 with TRBJ2-7, with 7 bases fitting TRBD2. The CDR3 covers 14 residues. The V gene end was trimmed by 1 base and the J gene end by 0 bases; junction bases not matched to a gene: 0. Germline V gene data show CDR1 as SGHNT and CDR2 as YENEEA. The CDR3 DNA reads TGTGCCAGCAGCTTAGTAGCGGGCTCCTACGAGCAGTACTTC. This sequence encodes CASSLVAGSYEQYF.

The rearrangement uses TRBV18 and TRBJ2-7; tentatively, D is TRBD1 or TRBD2 (7 bases each). Germline-derived CDR1 and CDR2 are KGHSH and LQKENI. The CDR3 is made up of 14 amino acids. V was cut by 5 bases and J by 3 bases, with 14 bases left in between. CDR3 nucleotide sequence: TGTGCCAGCTCAATCACAGGGGAGGGCTACGAGCAGTACTTC. Residues: CASSITGEGYEQYF.

This clone was counted at least ten times. The chain uses TRBV11-3 and TRBJ2-5; a weak D match, TRBD2 (6 bases). This CDR3 is built from 14 residues. V was trimmed by 5 bases and J by 1 base, leaving 11 bases between them. CDR1 is SGHNT and CDR2 is YENEEA in the germline V gene. This chain's CDR3 is CASSRGTFQETQYF. CDR3 in DNA: TGTGCCAGCAGCCGGGGGACTTTCCAAGAGACCCAGTACTTC.

The CDR3 region has the DNA TGTGCCAGCAGTCCGGGACACGCGACCTCTGGAAACACCATATATTTT. Protein: CASSPGHATSGNTIYF. The rearrangement links TRBV6-8 to TRBJ1-3, with D perhaps TRBD1 (6 bases). From germline, CDR1 is MNHGY and CDR2 SAAAGT. V was shortened by 5 bases and J by 0 bases, with 14 bases between the two germline ends. The CDR3 contains 16 residues.

This clone has just a few counts. This rearrangement joins TRBV6-8 to TRBJ1-1; 10 nucleotides align to TRBD1. The CDR3 runs to 15 residues. Germline V gene data show CDR1 as MNHGY and CDR2 as SAAAGT. Trimming cost V 5 bases and J 4 bases; bases outside gene matches: 7. The CDR3 DNA follows: TGTGCCAGCAGTAGGGACAGGGGCTTGATCACTGAAGCTTTCTTT. Its translation: CASSRDRGLITEAFF.

In its sample, this clone is medium-sized. The chain joins TRBV6-8 to TRBJ1-1; D is unclear. Germline values: CDR1 MNHGY, CDR2 SAAAGT. This CDR3 spans 15 amino acids. V gave up 2 bases and J gave up 1 base, with 11 bases separating them. The CDR3 region has the DNA TGTGCCAGCAGTTACGCAGGTTGGAGGAACACTGAAGCTTTCTTT. It codes for CASSYAGWRNTEAFF.

This clone was seen more than once but under ten times. The V gene is TRBV6-8, the J gene TRBJ2-3; the match to TRBD2 covers 12 bases. Unmatched junction bases numbered 12, after V lost 5 bases and J lost 6 bases. There are 17 residues in the CDR3. Germline CDR1 MNHGY, CDR2 SAAAGT. This chain's CDR3 is CASSQLLAGGPPDTQYF. Here the CDR3 DNA reads TGTGCCAGCAGTCAACTCCTAGCGGGAGGGCCCCCCGATACGCAGTATTTT.

In DNA, the CDR3 is TGCGCCAGCAGCTGGACAGATGGGCCCTACGAGCAGTACTTC. This codes for CASSWTDGPYEQYF. The chain employs TRBV5-1 and TRBJ2-7; D is perhaps TRBD1 (6 bases). CDR1 and CDR2 from the germline V gene are SGHRS and YFSETQ. With 3 bases removed from V and 2 bases from J, the gap between germline ends came to 12 bases. CDR3 length equals 14 residues.